A single sample is the source of the 25 T cell receptor beta chains below, sequenced in a study of cytomegalovirus exposure and HLA in healthy donors. Sequencing was performed with immunoSEQ multiplex PCR; in TCRdb, only in-frame clones are kept and a portion is missing. The sample consists of about 200,000 clones, about 81% of them appearing once. The sequenced sample consisted of PBMCs. These TCRs come from a woman between 25 and 40 years old in good health and CMV-seronegative.

This sequence joins TRBV4-1 and TRBJ2-1, with TRBD2 matching over 11 bases. The V gene end was trimmed by 0 bases and the J gene end by 2 bases; junction bases not matched to a gene: 0. The germline gives CDR1 MGHRA, CDR2 YSYEKL. The CDR3 totals 16 residues. The CDR3 bases are TGCGCCAGCAGCCAAGAGGGACTAGCGGCCTACAATGAGCAGTTCTTC. This gives the protein CASSQEGLAAYNEQFF.

This chain uses TRBV4-1 with TRBJ2-2; 7 bases line up with TRBD1. The CDR3 consists of 15 residues. Germline lookup yields CDR1 MGHRA and CDR2 YSYEKL. V lost 3 bases and J lost 0; bases outside the gene matches: 1. The CDR3 DNA follows: TGCGCCAGCAGCCATGGGACAGCGAACACCGGGGAGCTGTTTTTT. It translates to CASSHGTANTGELFF.

This sequence joins TRBV28 and TRBJ1-1; D remains unclear. The germline V gene has CDR1 MDHEN and CDR2 SYDVKM. The V gene lost 7 bases and the J gene lost 2 bases, with 8 bases spanning the gap. CDR3 length: 12 amino acids. CDR3 amino acids: CASTSSNTEAFF. The CDR3 bases are TGTGCCAGCACCTCTTCCAACACTGAAGCTTTCTTT.

The rearrangement joins TRBV27 to TRBJ1-3; D is ambiguous. Germline V lookup: CDR1 MNHEY, CDR2 SMNVEV (reference sequence). Trimming pared 3 bases from V and 4 bases from J, leaving 16 bases between. This CDR3 spans 16 amino acids. In DNA form, the CDR3 reads TGTGCCAGCAGTTTCACCAAGGAGAATCGAGGAAACACCATATATTTT. Protein: CASSFTKENRGNTIYF.

The chain recombines TRBV5-1 with TRBJ1-5; 10 bases are shared with TRBD1. CDR1 is SGHRS and CDR2 is YFSETQ in the germline V gene. Trimming at V came to 3 bases and at J to 6 bases, leaving 3 bases not matched to a gene. This CDR3 has 14 residues. CDR3 loop: CASSWTGGSQPQHF. For the CDR3, the DNA is TGCGCCAGCAGCTGGACAGGGGGTAGTCAGCCCCAGCATTTT.

The chain has TRBV29-1 and TRBJ2-2, with 13 bases identical to TRBD2. The V and J ends lost 3 bases and 5 bases, in that order; junction bases with no gene match: 3. CDR1 and CDR2 (germline): SQVTM, ANQGSEA. The CDR3 is made up of 15 amino acids. The CDR3 loop reads CSVDGTSGATGELFF. The CDR3, as DNA: TGCAGCGTTGACGGGACTAGCGGGGCAACCGGGGAGCTGTTTTTT.

This clone occurred a few times. This chain connects TRBV18 to TRBJ1-6; 10 bases are shared with TRBD1. This CDR3 region has 15 residues. The V gene's germline CDR1 is KGHSH and CDR2 LQKENI. The V and J ends lost 2 bases and 9 bases, in that order; junction bases with no gene match: 4. The CDR3 DNA sequence: TGTGCCAGCTCACCAGGGACAGGGGAGGCTTCACCCCTCCACTTT. Translating it yields CASSPGTGEASPLHF.

The chain joins TRBV5-1 to TRBJ2-2; D gene uncertain. Germline V CDR1 and CDR2: SGHRS, YFSETQ. The ends were cut back, 0 bases at V and 9 bases at J, with 18 bases in the middle. This CDR3 has 16 amino acids. CDR3 sequence reads: CASSLVSNFKVRELFF. CDR3 sequence (DNA): TGCGCCAGCAGCTTGGTATCTAACTTTAAAGTCCGGGAGCTGTTTTTT.

This rearrangement joins TRBV5-1 to TRBJ2-5; D may be TRBD2 (6 bases). CDR3 length: 16 residues. V lost 4 bases and J lost 4, with 20 bases in between. Germline V gives CDR1 SGHRS, CDR2 YFSETQ. The CDR3 DNA reads as TGCGCCAGCAGCATCTTTGCGGGGACGGGCGGAGAGACCCAGTACTTC. It specifies CASSIFAGTGGETQYF.

This clone was seen at least ten times. This chain connects TRBV27 to TRBJ2-5; 11 bases agree with TRBD2. The CDR3 loop spans 15 amino acids. Germline loops: CDR1 MNHEY, CDR2 SMNVEV (reference sequence). After removal of 5 bases from V and 5 bases from J, the junction contained 7 bases not matched to a gene. This chain's CDR3 is CASSELAGGRETQYF. The CDR3 DNA reads as TGTGCCAGCAGTGAATTAGCGGGAGGGAGGGAGACCCAGTACTTC.

The V call is TRBV15, the J call TRBJ2-7; D is undetermined. Trimming removed 2 bases from V and 7 bases from J, with 18 bases in between. The CDR3 sequence is 15 residues long. Germline V gene lookup returns CDR1 LNHNV and CDR2 YYDKDF (reference sequence). CDR3 sequence reads: CATSRSRPTSSEQYF. CDR3 in DNA: TGTGCCACCAGCAGATCCCGCCCGACATCATCGGAGCAGTACTTC. Full variable domain (missing parts from reference TRBV15 and TRBJ2-7): DAMVIQNPRYQVTQFGKPVTLSCSQTLNHNVMYWYQQKSSQAPKLLFHYYDKDFNNEADTPDNFQSRRPNTSFCFLDIRSPGLGDTAMYLCATSRSRPTSSEQYFGPGTRLTVT.

This clone appeared a few times. The V gene is TRBV7-6, the J gene TRBJ2-7; 8 positions agree with TRBD2. The V and J ends lost 5 bases and 3 bases, in that order; junction bases with no gene match: 6. The CDR3 extends over 14 amino acids. Germline values: CDR1 SGHVS, CDR2 FNYEAQ. The CDR3 coding sequence is TGTGCCAGCAGCGCCGCCGGGACTAGCTACGAGCAGTACTTC. Translating it yields CASSAAGTSYEQYF.

The chain is built from TRBV6-1 and TRBJ2-7; perhaps TRBD1 as D (6 bases). The CDR3 is made up of 15 amino acids. V dropped 0 bases and J dropped 5 bases, with 14 bases sitting between them. Germline V gene data show CDR1 as MNHNS and CDR2 as SASEGT. CDR3 protein: CASSEALQGYHEQYF. The CDR3 nucleotides are TGTGCCAGCAGTGAAGCGCTCCAGGGGTACCACGAGCAGTACTTC.

This clone was observed once. The gene calls are TRBV28 and TRBJ2-1; D gene unclear. Per the germline V gene, CDR1 is MDHEN and CDR2 is SYDVKM. The CDR3 runs 14 residues. V gave up 3 bases and J gave up 0 bases, with 6 bases separating them. CDR3 loop: CASSLRSSYNEQFF. CDR3 nucleotides: TGTGCCAGCAGTTTGAGGAGCTCCTACAATGAGCAGTTCTTC.

The chain recombines TRBV5-4 with TRBJ2-7; 9 nucleotides line up with TRBD2. Trimming took 4 bases from V and 3 from J; bases not matched to a gene: 11. The length of the CDR3 is 16 residues. Germline V gives CDR1 SGHNT, CDR2 YYREEE (reference sequence). Written as DNA, the CDR3 is TGTGCCAGCAGCCGGGAGCCTAGCGGGATGGTCTACGAGCAGTACTTC. As protein: CASSREPSGMVYEQYF.

The chain uses TRBV27 and TRBJ2-2, with TRBD1 matching over 8 bases. The CDR3 totals 15 residues. Trimming at V came to 7 bases and at J to 5 bases, leaving 9 bases not matched to a gene. Per germline, CDR1 MNHEY and CDR2 SMNVEV (reference sequence). The CDR3 is CASNKKTGATGELFF. The CDR3 DNA follows: TGTGCCAGCAACAAAAAGACAGGGGCTACCGGGGAGCTGTTTTTT.

This sequence joins TRBV21-1 and TRBJ1-3; the table's D gene call, TRBD1, was not cross checked with the DNA. TRBV21-1 is termed a pseudogene. The CDR3 has 17 residues. The CDR3 here is CASSLRRDRVFGNTIYF. The CDR3 bases are TGTGCCAGCAGCCTACGCCGGGACAGGGTATTTGGAAACACCATATATTTT.

The V call is TRBV6-1, the J call TRBJ1-2; the D is unclear. Trimming took 2 bases from V and 2 from J, leaving 12 bases between them. The CDR3 runs to 15 residues. CDR1 MNHNS and CDR2 SASEGT come from the germline V gene. The CDR3 DNA is TGTGCCAGCAGTGAAACGAGGGCGACCAACTATGGCTACACCTTC. Encoded protein: CASSETRATNYGYTF.

This clone was counted only a few times. The chain couples TRBV30 to TRBJ1-2, with D perhaps matching TRBD1 (6 bases). V lost 1 base to trimming and J lost 9 bases, with 12 bases between them. Germline V gene sequence: CDR1 GTSNPN, CDR2 SVGIG (reference sequence). The CDR3 extends over 12 amino acids. The CDR3 spells CAWSDRDRRYTF. CDR3 nucleotides: TGTGCCTGGAGTGACAGGGATCGTCGCTACACCTTC.

The gene calls are TRBV7-2 and TRBJ2-2; 7 nucleotides match TRBD2. Unmatched junction bases numbered 8, after V lost 4 bases and J lost 6 bases. The CDR3 loop spans 15 amino acids. Germline V gives CDR1 SGHTA, CDR2 FQGNSA. This CDR3 is CASSSSTSSPGELFF. In nucleotides, the CDR3 is TGTGCCAGCAGCTCCTCGACTAGCTCGCCCGGGGAGCTGTTTTTT.

This sequence joins TRBV30 and TRBJ2-3, with 7 bases fitting TRBD2. V lost 7 bases, J lost 8 bases, and 6 bases stayed unmatched. The germline gives CDR1 GTSNPN, CDR2 SVGIG (reference sequence). The CDR3 loop spans 11 amino acids. DNA for the CDR3: TGTGCCTACACATGGGGGGGTACGCAGTATTTT. This gives the protein CAYTWGGTQYF.

The V and J genes are TRBV20-1 and TRBJ2-5, with no clear D. Germline V CDR1 and CDR2: DFQATT, SNEGSKA (reference sequence). The length of the CDR3 is 10 residues. Trimming stripped 7 bases from V and 2 bases from J, with 5 bases between. The CDR3 nucleotides are TGCAGTGGGCAACAAGAGACCCAGTACTTC. Translation gives CSGQQETQYF.

The chain uses TRBV7-3 and TRBJ2-3, with D possibly matching TRBD2 (5 bases). CDR3 length equals 13 residues. CDR1 is SGHTA, CDR2 FQGTGA, per germline. V dropped 1 base and J dropped 3 bases, with 5 bases sitting between them. The CDR3 coding sequence is TGTGCCAGCAGCTTAATAGCGACAGATACGCAGTATTTT. Protein product: CASSLIATDTQYF.

This chain joins TRBV5-1 and TRBJ1-2, with D perhaps matching TRBD1 (5 bases). Germline-derived CDR1 and CDR2 are SGHRS and YFSETQ. The CDR3 totals 14 residues. Trimming took off 2 bases at V and 4 bases at J, with 12 bases between the two ends. Here the CDR3 DNA reads TGCGCCAGCAGCTTAGACAGCCTTGGCTATGGCTACACCTTC. This sequence encodes CASSLDSLGYGYTF.

The CDR3 is CASSEDRLPNTEAFF. As DNA, the CDR3 is TGTGCCAGCAGTGAGGATAGACTGCCGAACACTGAAGCTTTCTTT. The chain combines TRBV6-1 with TRBJ1-1; D is uncertain. With 3 bases removed from V and 1 base from J, the gap between germline ends came to 12 bases. The CDR3 runs 15 residues. Germline assignment: CDR1 MNHNS and CDR2 SASEGT.